This section outlines one TCR beta chain sequence together with its context. The data are from a study of OX40 agonist ivuxolimab in advanced cancers. Study at large: As their treatment, patients were administered ivuxolimab, an agonistic anti-OX40 (CD134) antibody. Eligibility admitted prior anti-PD-1, anti-PD-L1 or anti-CTLA-4 therapy; about 39% had some. Three partial responders included one hepatocellular carcinoma patient and two cutaneous melanoma patients.

The CDR3 length is 11 residues. CDR1 SGHDN and CDR2 FVKESK come from the germline V gene. Trimming took 0 bases from V and 7 from J, leaving 3 bases between them. Only in-frame clones appear in the TCRdb table, and some are missing; sequencing was by immunoSEQ multiplex PCR. Of more than 45,000 clones listed, approximately 81% are singletons. Exclusion applied to patients with autoimmune disease history or systemic immunosuppression. The chain is built from TRBV14 and TRBJ2-5; D remains unclear. The starting material was CD4+ or CD8+ T cells sorted from blood, obtained in a trial of the OX40 agonist ivuxolimab. The TCR originated in an adult with an advanced solid tumor such as melanoma, head and neck, liver or kidney cancer. Here the CDR3 reads CASSQEGTQYF. In nucleotides, the CDR3 is TGTGCCAGCAGCCAAGAAGGGACCCAGTACTTC.